The next 18 T cell receptor beta chains were all read from a single sample in a study of a mutant IDH1 vaccine in newly diagnosed glioma. This sample's time point: week 35, safety follow-up. Each dose delivered 300 ug of mutant IDH1 20-mer peptide subcutaneously with imiquimod. What these receptors recognize is not known. The repertoire was sequenced with immunoSEQ multiplex PCR; TCRdb's copy has only in-frame clones and lacks some. The profile shows roughly 32,000 clones, around 84% of them singletons. Sequences were derived from PBMCs, sampled from a glioma patient whose treatment included an IDH1 peptide vaccine. Receptors were obtained from a woman aged 18-35 years with glioma.

This clone was seen a single time. The V and J genes are TRBV11-3 and TRBJ2-1, with 9 bases fitting TRBD2. Losses at the gene ends were 5 bases for V and 7 bases for J; bases not matched to a gene: 6. Germline values: CDR1 SGHNT, CDR2 YENEEA. This CDR3 has 14 residues. The CDR3 region is CASSAGLASNEQFF. The CDR3 DNA sequence: TGTGCCAGCAGCGCGGGACTAGCATCGAATGAGCAGTTCTTC.

The chain links TRBV15 to TRBJ2-5; D ambiguous. The V end was cut by 0 bases, the J end by 4 bases, with 21 bases between. Per the germline V gene, CDR1 is LNHNV and CDR2 is YYDKDF (reference sequence). This CDR3 has 18 residues. The CDR3 sequence is CATSRDLRPDLNRETQYF. The CDR3 DNA follows: TGTGCCACCAGCAGAGATCTTAGGCCAGATCTTAATCGAGAGACCCAGTACTTC.

This clone was seen only once. The V and J genes are TRBV9 and TRBJ2-7; possible D gene TRBD1, 5 bases. The germline V gene has CDR1 SGDLS and CDR2 YYNGEE. The CDR3 contains 13 residues. Trimming cost V 1 base and J 6 bases, with 11 bases left between them. CDR3 coding DNA: TGTGCCAGCAGCGTATCCAGGGTTGGCGAGCAGTACTTC. This sequence encodes CASSVSRVGEQYF.

This clone occurred a few times. The V call is TRBV7-2, the J call TRBJ1-1; D is unresolved. V was shortened by 5 bases and J by 4 bases, with 14 bases between the two germline ends. The V gene's germline CDR1 is SGHTA and CDR2 FQGNSA. The CDR3 totals 14 residues. The CDR3 nucleotides read TGTGCCAGCAGCCTCTCGCGCGACGGCACTGAAGCTTTCTTT. Protein product: CASSLSRDGTEAFF.

The chain combines TRBV25-1 with TRBJ1-2, with D perhaps TRBD1 (5 bases). The ends were cut back, 8 bases at V and 5 bases at J, with 18 bases in the middle. The length of the CDR3 is 14 residues. Germline V gives CDR1 MGHDK, CDR2 SYGVNS. The CDR3 reads CASSRSGTFYGYTF. The CDR3 bases are TGTGCCAGCTCCCGATCCGGGACTTTTTATGGCTACACCTTC.

V and J are TRBV7-9 and TRBJ1-2, with D perhaps matching TRBD1 (6 bases). Trimming pared 5 bases from V and 8 bases from J, leaving 24 bases between. CDR1 SEHNR and CDR2 FQNEAQ come from the germline V gene (reference sequence). The CDR3 totals 16 residues. CDR3 bases: TGTGCCAGCAGCACGACTGGCTTAATGGGGGGCAGGGGCTACACCTTC. Translated, it gives CASSTTGLMGGRGYTF. Drawing the rest from reference TRBV7-9 and TRBJ1-2, the complete variable domain is DTGVSQNPRHKITKRGQNVTFRCDPISEHNRLYWYRQTLGQGPEFLTYFQNEAQLEKSRLLSDRFSAERPKGSFSTLEIQRTEQGDSAMYLCASSTTGLMGGRGYTFGSGTRLTVV.

The rearrangement uses TRBV6-5 and TRBJ2-1; D perhaps matches TRBD1 (6 bases). The CDR3 sequence is 13 residues long. V lost 5 bases and J 4 bases, leaving 9 bases between the germline ends. Germline lookup yields CDR1 MNHEY and CDR2 SVGAGI. The CDR3 here is CASSIGQYNEQFF. The DNA for the CDR3 is TGTGCCAGCAGTATCGGACAGTACAATGAGCAGTTCTTC.

V is TRBV7-8 and J is TRBJ1-1; no definite D call. The CDR3 covers 14 residues. The V end was cut by 3 bases, the J end by 0 bases, with 8 bases between. From germline, CDR1 is SGHVS and CDR2 FQNEAQ. CDR3 sequence: CASSFSIMNTEAFF. The CDR3 DNA sequence: TGTGCCAGCAGCTTTAGTATTATGAACACTGAAGCTTTCTTT.

The chain recombines TRBV7-2 with TRBJ1-3; a possible D gene is TRBD1 (6 bases). V was shortened by 4 bases and J by 3 bases, with 16 bases between the two germline ends. Germline V gene data show CDR1 as SGHTA and CDR2 as FQGNSA. The CDR3 is made up of 16 amino acids. As DNA, the CDR3 is TGTGCCAGCAGCTCGCCAGGGGCTCAGGGTGGAAACACCATATATTTT. Protein: CASSSPGAQGGNTIYF.

This clone was seen more than once but under ten times. DNA for the CDR3: TGTGCCAGCACCCCGGCAGAGGGCTATAATTCACCCCTCCACTTT. It specifies CASTPAEGYNSPLHF. This chain connects TRBV11-1 to TRBJ1-6; D not resolved. Germline lookup yields CDR1 SGHAT and CDR2 FQDESV (reference sequence). The V gene lost 7 bases and the J gene lost 3 bases, with 13 bases spanning the gap. This CDR3 region has 15 residues.

This clone was recorded once. J is TRBJ1-2 and V is TRBV10-3; D not certain. V was clipped by 4 bases and J by 7 bases, with 16 bases between them. This CDR3 has 14 residues. From germline, CDR1 is ENHRY and CDR2 SYGVKD. The CDR3 DNA reads as TGTGCCATCAGTGTCGGCCCACCTGAGGCTGGCTACACCTTC. Amino acid sequence: CAISVGPPEAGYTF.

The chain couples TRBV4-1 to TRBJ2-3; TRBD2 is a possible D gene (5 bases). This CDR3 comprises 15 residues. Germline CDR1 is MGHRA and CDR2 is YSYEKL. Trimming removed 1 base from V and 3 bases from J, with 11 bases in between. The CDR3 region is CASSQGVGVTDTQYF. CDR3 DNA sequence: TGCGCCAGCAGCCAAGGAGTGGGAGTTACAGATACGCAGTATTTT.

The CDR3 sequence is CASSPPGAAPYEQYF. The CDR3 DNA reads TGCGCCAGCAGCCCACCTGGGGCAGCCCCCTACGAGCAGTACTTC. The V call is TRBV4-1, the J call TRBJ2-7; TRBD1 might be the D (5 bases). Between the trimmed V and J ends, which lost 4 bases and 2 bases, there was a span of 15 bases. The CDR3 is made up of 15 amino acids. Per the germline V gene, CDR1 is MGHRA and CDR2 is YSYEKL.

The chain joins TRBV7-2 to TRBJ1-2; the match to TRBD1 covers 8 bases. Germline V gives CDR1 SGHTA, CDR2 FQGNSA. J was trimmed by 4 bases and V by 6 bases; bases with no gene match: 10. CDR3 length equals 15 residues. The CDR3 loop is CASSLNRGGPYGYTF. In DNA, the CDR3 is TGTGCCAGCAGTTTGAACAGGGGGGGGCCCTATGGCTACACCTTC. Filled out from reference TRBV7-2 and TRBJ1-2, the complete variable domain reads GAGVSQSPSNKVTEKGKDVELRCDPISGHTALYWYRQSLGQGLEFLIYFQGNSAPDKSGLPSDRFSAERTGGSVSTLTIQRTQQEDSAVYLCASSLNRGGPYGYTFGSGTRLTVV.

This chain connects TRBV13 to TRBJ2-3; 9 bases match TRBD1. The CDR3 length is 12 residues. With V trimmed by 4 bases and J by 9 bases, 2 bases remained unmatched. Germline CDR1 reads PRHDT; CDR2 reads FYEKMQ (reference sequence). CDR3 sequence reads: CASSSGTGTQYF. As DNA, the CDR3 is TGTGCCAGCAGCTCGGGGACAGGGACGCAGTATTTT. Drawing the rest from reference TRBV13 and TRBJ2-3, the complete variable domain is AAGVIQSPRHLIKEKRETATLKCYPIPRHDTVYWYQQGPGQDPQFLISFYEKMQSDKGSIPDRFSAQQFSDYHSELNMSSLELGDSALYFCASSSGTGTQYFGPGTRLTVL.

V usage is TRBV4-2 and J usage is TRBJ2-7; TRBD2 is a possible D gene (6 bases). From germline, CDR1 is LGHNA and CDR2 YNFKEQ. CDR3 length equals 16 residues. Trimming took off 4 bases at V and 3 bases at J, with 19 bases between the two ends. The CDR3 sequence is CASSPISSSADYEQYF. CDR3 sequence (DNA): TGTGCCAGCAGCCCTATATCATCTAGCGCTGACTACGAGCAGTACTTC.

The chain recombines TRBV6-1 with TRBJ1-3; D unclear. Germline V gene data show CDR1 as MNHNS and CDR2 as SASEGT. The CDR3 has 14 residues. The V gene lost 3 bases and the J gene lost 0 bases, with 6 bases spanning the gap. DNA for the CDR3: TGTGCCAGCAGTGAGGTATTCTCTGGAAACACCATATATTTT. Its translation: CASSEVFSGNTIYF.

The chain carries TRBV5-1 and TRBJ1-2; the D gene is possibly TRBD1 (6 bases). CDR1 is SGHRS, CDR2 YFSETQ, per germline. V was cut by 4 bases and J by 4 bases, with 29 bases left in between. CDR3 length: 19 residues. The CDR3 sequence: CASSGAQGTSLSGAYGYTF. CDR3 nucleotides: TGCGCCAGCAGCGGTGCCCAGGGGACATCCCTGAGTGGGGCCTATGGCTACACCTTC. Using reference TRBV5-1 and TRBJ1-2 for the parts outside the CDR3, the full variable domain is KAGVTQTPRYLIKTRGQQVTLSCSPISGHRSVSWYQQTPGQGLQFLFEYFSETQRNKGNFPGRFSGRQFSNSRSEMNVSTLELGDSALYLCASSGAQGTSLSGAYGYTFGSGTRLTVV.